This T cell receptor (beta chain) was captured in a study of early T cells in non-severe SARS-CoV-2 infection. Attached unique molecular identifiers marked individual cDNA molecules. TCRdb called the 5' RACE reads again in MiXCR, with one record for every CDR3 protein. Among over 60,000 distinct CDR3 sequences listed, around 10% were seen once. The sample holds a few counts of this clonotype. The V gene end was trimmed by 8 bases and the J gene end by 1 base; junction bases not matched to a gene: 8. This CDR3 has 14 residues. Germline V gene lookup returns CDR1 LNHDA and CDR2 SQIVND (reference sequence).

Here the sequenced sample was whole blood, taken at baseline. This clonotype was sampled from an adult who was a healthcare worker with PCR-confirmed SARS-CoV-2 infection or an uninfected control (not recorded which). The chain joins TRBV19 to TRBJ2-7, with 7 bases that match TRBD2. CDR3 sequence: CASAGLAVSYEQYF. CDR3 sequence (DNA): TGTGCCAGTGCCGGGCTAGCGGTGTCCTACGAGCAGTACTTC.